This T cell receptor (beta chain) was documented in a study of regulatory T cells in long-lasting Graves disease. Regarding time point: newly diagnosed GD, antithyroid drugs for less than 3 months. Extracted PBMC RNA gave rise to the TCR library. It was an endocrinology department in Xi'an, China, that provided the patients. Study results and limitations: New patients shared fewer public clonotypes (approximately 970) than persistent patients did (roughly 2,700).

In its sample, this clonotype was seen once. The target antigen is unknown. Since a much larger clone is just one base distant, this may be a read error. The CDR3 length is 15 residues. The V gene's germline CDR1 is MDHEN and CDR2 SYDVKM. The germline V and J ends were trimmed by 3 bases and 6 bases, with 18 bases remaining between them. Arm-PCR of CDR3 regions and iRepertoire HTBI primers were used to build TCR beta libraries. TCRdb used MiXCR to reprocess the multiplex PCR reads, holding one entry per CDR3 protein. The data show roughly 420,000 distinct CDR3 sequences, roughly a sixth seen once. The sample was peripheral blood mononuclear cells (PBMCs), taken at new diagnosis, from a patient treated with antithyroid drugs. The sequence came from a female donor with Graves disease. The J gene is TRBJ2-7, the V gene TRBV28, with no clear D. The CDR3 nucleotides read TGTGCCAGCAGTTTTTCGGAGTGGCCACTGGGCGAGCAGTACTTC. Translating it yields CASSFSEWPLGEQYF.